This TCR beta chain was identified in a study of T cell responses to AZD1222 COVID-19 vaccine. Study results and caveats: Two doses of AZD1222 preceded a rise in Spike-specific TCR breadth and depth. Nearly half of the spike-specific TCRs reportedly recognize variant regions that carry no mutations. Among AZD1222 vaccinees, only 5 to 7 were seropositive at baseline. Donors were largely white British and mainly female; clonal diversity was possibly underestimated.

Worth noting for this clone: Antigen specificity is unknown.

The length of the CDR3 is 14 residues. Germline lookup yields CDR1 SGHDT and CDR2 YYEEEE. Deletions cut 4 bases from V and 0 bases from J, with 10 bases between. The assay was immunoSEQ multiplex PCR, and TCRdb's table has in-frame clones only and misses some. The sample holds about 93,000 clones; roughly 91% are singletons and the top ten take about 2.7%. The chain joins TRBV5-6 to TRBJ1-2, with D perhaps TRBD1 (6 bases). The receptor was isolated from an adult in good health. Material: peripheral blood, obtained on day 0 of MenACWY control vaccination. The CDR3 loop is CASSTGTSNYGYTF. For the CDR3, the DNA is TGTGCCAGCAGCACCGGGACATCTAACTATGGCTACACCTTC.